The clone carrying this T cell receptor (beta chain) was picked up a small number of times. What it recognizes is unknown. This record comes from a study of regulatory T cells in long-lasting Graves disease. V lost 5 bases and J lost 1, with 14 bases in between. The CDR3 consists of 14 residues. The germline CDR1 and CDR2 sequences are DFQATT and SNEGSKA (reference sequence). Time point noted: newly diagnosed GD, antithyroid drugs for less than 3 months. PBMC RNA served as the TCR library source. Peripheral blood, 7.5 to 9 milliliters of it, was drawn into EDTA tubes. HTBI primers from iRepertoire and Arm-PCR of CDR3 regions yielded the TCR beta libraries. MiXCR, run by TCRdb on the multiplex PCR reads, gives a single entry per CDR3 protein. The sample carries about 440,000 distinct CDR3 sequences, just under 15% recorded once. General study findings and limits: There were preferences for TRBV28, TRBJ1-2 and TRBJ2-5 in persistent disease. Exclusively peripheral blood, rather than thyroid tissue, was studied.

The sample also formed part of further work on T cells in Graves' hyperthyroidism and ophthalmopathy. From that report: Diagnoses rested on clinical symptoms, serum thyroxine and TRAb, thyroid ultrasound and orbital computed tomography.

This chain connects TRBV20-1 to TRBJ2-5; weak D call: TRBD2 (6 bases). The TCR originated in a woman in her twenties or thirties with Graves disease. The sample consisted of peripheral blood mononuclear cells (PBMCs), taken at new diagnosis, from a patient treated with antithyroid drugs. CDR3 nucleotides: TGCAGTGCTTCTCCCCGAGCGGGCCAAGAGACCCAGTACTTC. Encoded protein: CSASPRAGQETQYF.